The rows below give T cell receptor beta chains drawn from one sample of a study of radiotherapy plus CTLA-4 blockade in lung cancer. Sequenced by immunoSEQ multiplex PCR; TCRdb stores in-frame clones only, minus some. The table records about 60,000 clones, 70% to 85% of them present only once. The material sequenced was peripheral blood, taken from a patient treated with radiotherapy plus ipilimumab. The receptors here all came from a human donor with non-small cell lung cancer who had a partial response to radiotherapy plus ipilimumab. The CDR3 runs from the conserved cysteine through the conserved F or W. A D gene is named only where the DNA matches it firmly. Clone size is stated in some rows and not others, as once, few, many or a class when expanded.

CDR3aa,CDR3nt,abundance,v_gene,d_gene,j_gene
CASSDSRNSPLHF,TGTGCCAGCAGCGACAGCCGTAATTCACCCCTCCACTTT,few,TRBV6-5,.,TRBJ1-6
CASSQDTRGGAFEQFF,TGCGCCAGCAGCCAAGATACTCGCGGGGGGGCCTTTGAGCAGTTCTTC,.,TRBV4-3,TRBD2,TRBJ2-1
CASSTGRDNSPLHF,TGTGCCAGCAGCACAGGGCGGGATAATTCACCCCTCCACTTT,.,TRBV27,.,TRBJ1-6
CASSQIRDRQGYGYTF,TGTGCCAGCAGCCAAATCCGGGACAGGCAAGGGTATGGCTACACCTTC,.,TRBV7-8,TRBD1,TRBJ1-2
CASTDRDRGGYGYTF,TGTGCCAGCACCGACCGGGACAGGGGAGGTTATGGCTACACCTTC,.,TRBV5-4,TRBD1,TRBJ1-2
CASSREDRGYLNEKLFF,TGTGCCAGCTCACGAGAGGACAGGGGGTACCTGAATGAAAAACTGTTTTTT,.,TRBV18,TRBD1,TRBJ1-4
CAISDTSGGLSYNEQFF,TGTGCCATCAGTGATACTAGCGGGGGTCTATCCTACAATGAGCAGTTCTTC,.,TRBV10-3,TRBD2,TRBJ2-1
CASSLSPPETQYF,TGTGCCAGCAGCTTGTCTCCCCCGGAGACCCAGTACTTC,.,TRBV7-9,.,TRBJ2-5
CAGAAGVDQPQHF,TGTGCCGGAGCGGCAGGGGTTGATCAGCCCCAGCATTTT,few,TRBV30,.,TRBJ1-5
CASSLTSGGAYEQYF,TGTGCCAGCAGCTTAACGAGCGGAGGGGCCTACGAGCAGTACTTC,.,TRBV7-3,.,TRBJ2-7
CASSDSGGAIYNEQFF,TGTGCCAGCAGCGATAGCGGGGGAGCAATCTACAATGAGCAGTTCTTC,.,TRBV9,TRBD2,TRBJ2-1
CASRGTGNQPQHF,TGTGCCAGCAGAGGGACAGGGAACCAGCCCCAGCATTTT,.,TRBV2,TRBD1,TRBJ1-5
CATSRDRGQGAGELFF,TGTGCCACCAGCAGAGATCGAGGACAGGGGGCCGGGGAGCTGTTTTTT,.,TRBV15,TRBD1,TRBJ2-2